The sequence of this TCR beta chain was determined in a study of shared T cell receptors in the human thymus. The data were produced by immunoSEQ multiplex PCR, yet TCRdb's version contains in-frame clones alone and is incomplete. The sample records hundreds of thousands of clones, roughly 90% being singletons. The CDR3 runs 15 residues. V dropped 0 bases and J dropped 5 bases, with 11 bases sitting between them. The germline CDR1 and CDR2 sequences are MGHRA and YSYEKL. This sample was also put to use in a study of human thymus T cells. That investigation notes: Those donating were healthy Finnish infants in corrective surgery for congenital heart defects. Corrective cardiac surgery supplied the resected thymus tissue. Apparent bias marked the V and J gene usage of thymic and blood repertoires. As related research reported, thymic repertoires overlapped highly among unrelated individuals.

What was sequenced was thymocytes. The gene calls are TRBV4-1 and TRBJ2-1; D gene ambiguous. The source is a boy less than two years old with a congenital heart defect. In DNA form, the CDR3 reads TGCGCCAGCAGCCAAGAGGCGGCCTTGGACAATGAGCAGTTCTTC. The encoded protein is CASSQEAALDNEQFF.